This is a list of T cell receptor beta chains from one sample in a study of immune cell composition in non-small cell lung cancer. Sequenced by immunoSEQ multiplex PCR; TCRdb stores in-frame clones only, minus some. The repertoire has some 5,000 clones, approximately 85% of them found once; the top ten carry roughly 9.9%. Sequences were obtained from lung tumor tissue. All receptors come from a human donor with non-small cell lung cancer. CDR3s include the opening cysteine and the closing phenylalanine or tryptophan. The order of the fields is V gene, J gene, clone size, D gene, CDR3 DNA, CDR3 protein. A D gene is named only where the DNA matches it firmly. Some rows have no size entry. The others give once, few or many, or a class for an expanded clone.

v_call: TRBV19
j_call: TRBJ2-4
clone_size: .
d_call: .
cdr3_nt: TGTGCCAGTACTAACCTAGGCGCCGACGGAAACATTCAGTACTTC
cdr3_aa: CASTNLGADGNIQYF

v_call: TRBV19
j_call: TRBJ1-1
clone_size: few
d_call: .
cdr3_nt: TGTGCCAGTAGTAATACAGGGACCACCCCCACTGAAGCTTTCTTT
cdr3_aa: CASSNTGTTPTEAFF

v_call: TRBV5-1
j_call: TRBJ2-5
clone_size: .
d_call: .
cdr3_nt: TGCGCCAGCAGCTTAGCGCAAGCGGCGGAGACCCAGTACTTC
cdr3_aa: CASSLAQAAETQYF

v_call: TRBV7-3
j_call: TRBJ2-6
clone_size: .
d_call: TRBD1
cdr3_nt: TGTGCCAGCAGCTTAAACGCCGGACAGGGGGCGGGTGGGGCCAACGTCCTGACTTTC
cdr3_aa: CASSLNAGQGAGGANVLTF

v_call: TRBV19
j_call: TRBJ2-3
clone_size: .
d_call: TRBD2
cdr3_nt: TGTGCCAGTAGTATAGCTACGGGACTAGCCTCGGCTACGCAGTATTTT
cdr3_aa: CASSIATGLASATQYF

v_call: TRBV5-1
j_call: TRBJ1-5
clone_size: .
d_call: TRBD1
cdr3_nt: TGCGCCAGCAGCTTGGTAGGAGGGGGCAGGGATCAGCCCCAGCATTTT
cdr3_aa: CASSLVGGGRDQPQHF

v_call: TRBV19
j_call: TRBJ2-1
clone_size: few
d_call: TRBD1
cdr3_nt: TGTGCCAGTAGTCCCCAGGGGGCTTGGGCCAATGAGCAGTTCTTC
cdr3_aa: CASSPQGAWANEQFF

v_call: TRBV6-1
j_call: TRBJ2-7
clone_size: few
d_call: .
cdr3_nt: TGTGCCAGCAGTGAAGTATCCTACGAGCAGTACTTC
cdr3_aa: CASSEVSYEQYF

v_call: TRBV5-6
j_call: TRBJ1-2
clone_size: once
d_call: .
cdr3_nt: TGTGCCAGCAGCCCGAACCAGGGAAGAGATGGCTACACCTTC
cdr3_aa: CASSPNQGRDGYTF

v_call: TRBV6-6
j_call: TRBJ2-2
clone_size: .
d_call: TRBD1
cdr3_nt: TGTGCCAGCAGTTTCGGACAGGGCGGGGAGCTGTTTTTT
cdr3_aa: CASSFGQGGELFF

v_call: TRBV7-2
j_call: TRBJ1-6
clone_size: .
d_call: .
cdr3_nt: TGTGCCAGCAGCTCAGAAACAGGGAAAGCCCTCCACTTT
cdr3_aa: CASSSETGKALHF